The clone carrying this T cell receptor (beta chain) showed up just a few times. A library of TCRbeta sequences, prepared with unique molecular identifiers, was generated. TCRdb redid the calling of the PCR reads with MiXCR, one entry per CDR3 protein. The data contain some 600,000 distinct CDR3 sequences, about 15% of them seen just once; the ten biggest clones take up approximately 1.1%. V lost 2 bases to trimming and J lost 6 bases, with 26 bases between them. Germline values: CDR1 DFQATT, CDR2 SNEGSKA (reference sequence). CDR3 length: 18 residues. The sample is drawn from a study of T-cell reconstitution after alpha-beta-depleted transplantation in children.

The V call is TRBV20-1, the J call TRBJ2-1; tentatively, D is TRBD2 (6 bases). This TCR was sampled from a human donor who donated a stem cell graft to a child with acute myeloid leukemia. This specimen was PBMCs from the stem cell graft donor, taken from the stem cell graft. The CDR3 is CSARNPFFEREEANEQFF. DNA for the CDR3: TGCAGTGCTAGAAACCCCTTTTTTGAGAGGGAGGAAGCCAATGAGCAGTTCTTC.